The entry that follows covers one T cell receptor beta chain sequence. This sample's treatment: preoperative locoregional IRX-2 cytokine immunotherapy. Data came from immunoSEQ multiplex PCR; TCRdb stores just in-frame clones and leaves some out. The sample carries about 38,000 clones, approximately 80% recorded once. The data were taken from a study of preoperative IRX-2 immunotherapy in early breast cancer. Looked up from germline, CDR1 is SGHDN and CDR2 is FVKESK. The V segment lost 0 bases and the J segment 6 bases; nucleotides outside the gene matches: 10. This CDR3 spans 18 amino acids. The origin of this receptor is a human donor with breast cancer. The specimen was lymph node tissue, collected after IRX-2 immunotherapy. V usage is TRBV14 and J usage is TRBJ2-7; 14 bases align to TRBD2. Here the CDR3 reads CASSQEGLAGETFSEQYF. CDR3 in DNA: TGTGCCAGCAGCCAAGAGGGACTAGCGGGGGAGACCTTCTCCGAGCAGTACTTC.